This TCR beta chain was found in a study of blood T cell repertoires in COVID-19. About the research overall: COVID-19 samples collected from the United States, Italy and Spain covered acute and convalescent phases. PBMCs, B-cell-depleted T cells, or T cells provided the cDNA or gDNA that made up the material.

This CDR3 is built from 13 residues. The V and J ends lost 4 bases and 4 bases, in that order; junction bases with no gene match: 2. Germline-derived CDR1 and CDR2 are ENHRY and SYGVKD. Source study methods: The assay estimated nucleated cells by amplifying reference gene primers. Produced via immunoSEQ multiplex PCR; TCRdb's table is partial and in-frame only. V, J and clone size reflect that table, while D and trimming were determined from the DNA. The sample contains about 46,000 clones, 88% of which appear only once. The V call is TRBV10-3, the J call TRBJ2-7; 9 positions agree with TRBD1. This TCR came from a human donor with active COVID-19. The donor label of this sample is uncertain. The sequenced sample consisted of peripheral blood. Written as DNA, the CDR3 is TGTGCCATCAGTGGGGGACAGGGATACGAGCAGTACTTC. Its protein is CAISGGQGYEQYF.